These 3 T cell receptor beta chains came from one sample sequenced in a study of cytomegalovirus exposure and HLA in healthy donors. With 60 Vbeta and 13 Jbeta primers, the PCR was carried out. Using immunoSEQ multiplex PCR, the repertoire was profiled, and TCRdb retains in-frame clones only, with some absent. The data hold about 200,000 clones, with over 80% observed a single time. What was sequenced was PBMCs. The receptors were sampled from a boy younger than 10 in good health and CMV-seronegative.

The chain links TRBV15 to TRBJ1-2; 7 bases match TRBD1. Germline CDR1 reads LNHNV; CDR2 reads YYDKDF (reference sequence). There are 15 residues in the CDR3. The junction had 6 bases not matched to a gene; V was cut back by 1 base and J by 4 bases. The CDR3 nucleotides read TGTGCCACCAGCAGAGGACAGGGATCGTCCTATGGCTACACCTTC. Translated: CATSRGQGSSYGYTF.

In its sample, this clone was seen once. The chain recombines TRBV9 with TRBJ2-1; TRBD2 aligns across 8 bases. The CDR3 spans 16 residues. Trimming took 3 bases from V and 3 from J; bases not matched to a gene: 8. Per germline, CDR1 SGDLS and CDR2 YYNGEE. CDR3 nucleotide sequence: TGTGCCAGCAGCGAAACCGGGACTAGGAGCTACAATGAGCAGTTCTTC. Translation: CASSETGTRSYNEQFF.

V is TRBV4-1 and J is TRBJ2-1, with 8 bases that match TRBD1. The germline V gene has CDR1 MGHRA and CDR2 YSYEKL. The CDR3 length is 14 residues. Trimming cost V 0 bases and J 12 bases; bases outside gene matches: 7. The CDR3 sequence: CASSQESRGQGQFF. In nucleotides, the CDR3 is TGCGCCAGCAGCCAAGAATCCAGGGGGCAGGGGCAGTTCTTC.